Each of the 25 T cell receptor beta chains below was sequenced from the same sample in a study of response to subunit inactivated influenza vaccine. A single record per CDR3 protein comes from TCRdb applying MiXCR to the RT-PCR reads. The table includes 150,000 or so distinct CDR3 sequences, approximately 11% detected once. The sequencing used CD8+ T cells sorted from PBMCs, collected around 2 years after vaccination. The receptor source for this set is a man in his fifties or sixties who received an inactivated influenza vaccine.

This clonotype was detected ten times or more. This chain uses TRBV9 with TRBJ2-7; TRBD2 aligns across 8 bases. Germline V gene sequence: CDR1 SGDLS, CDR2 YYNGEE. The ends lost 0 bases at V and 7 bases at J; junction bases unmatched: 6. This CDR3 has 14 residues. DNA of the CDR3: TGTGCCAGCAGCGTAGTAGAAGCGGGAGTGGAGCAGTACTTC. This encodes CASSVVEAGVEQYF.

The gene calls are TRBV6-4 and TRBJ2-1; the match to TRBD1 covers 7 bases. V lost 5 bases to trimming and J lost 8 bases; unmatched junction nucleotides: 12. Germline lookup yields CDR1 MRHNA and CDR2 SNTAGT. The CDR3 covers 15 residues. The CDR3 sequence is CASSPDRASGHEQFF. The CDR3 DNA sequence: TGTGCCAGCAGTCCCGACAGGGCCTCCGGCCATGAGCAGTTCTTC.

This clonotype turned up a few times. The chain employs TRBV6-6 and TRBJ2-7; D is perhaps TRBD1 (6 bases). V lost 9 bases and J lost 3, with 12 bases in between. The germline V gene encodes CDR1 MNHNY and CDR2 SVGAGI (reference sequence). The CDR3 contains 12 residues. The CDR3 sequence: CASHGTNYEQYF. The CDR3 DNA reads TGTGCCAGTCATGGGACAAACTACGAGCAGTACTTC.

This rearrangement joins TRBV3-1 to TRBJ2-7, with D perhaps being TRBD1 or TRBD2 (5 bases each). The germline V and J ends were trimmed by 4 bases and 12 bases, with 22 bases remaining between them. This CDR3 has 14 amino acids. Per germline, CDR1 LGHDT and CDR2 YNNKEL (reference sequence). CDR3 region: CASSLEVLGAEVYF. The CDR3 coding sequence is TGTGCCAGCAGCCTTGAGGTCCTTGGGGCGGAGGTGTACTTC.

This clonotype was observed at least ten times. This sequence joins TRBV11-3 and TRBJ2-1, with 7 nucleotides matching TRBD2. Germline assignment: CDR1 SGHNT and CDR2 YENEEA. The CDR3 consists of 13 residues. V shed 0 bases and J 8 bases; nucleotides not matched to a gene: 1. CDR3 amino acids: CASSLDGGDEQFF. The CDR3 region has the DNA TGTGCCAGCAGCTTAGATGGGGGGGATGAGCAGTTCTTC.

The table lists this clonotype with a few counts. The chain recombines TRBV5-1 with TRBJ2-1, with TRBD2 identical over 8 bases. CDR1 and CDR2 from the germline V gene are SGHRS and YFSETQ. Unmatched junction bases numbered 5, after V lost 3 bases and J lost 6 bases. The CDR3 contains 14 residues. CDR3 amino acids: CASSSRGGSNEQFF. CDR3 sequence (DNA): TGCGCCAGCAGCTCACGGGGGGGCAGCAATGAGCAGTTCTTC.

The chain uses TRBV28 and TRBJ2-3, with D tentatively TRBD2 (5 bases). Between the trimmed V and J ends, which lost 3 bases and 0 bases, there was a span of 10 bases. Germline assignment: CDR1 MDHEN and CDR2 SYDVKM. The CDR3 runs 15 residues. The DNA of the CDR3 is TGTGCCAGCAGTTTCCGGGGTCTAAGCACAGATACGCAGTATTTT. Translation: CASSFRGLSTDTQYF.

This clonotype was detected only a few times. This rearrangement joins TRBV3-1 to TRBJ2-6; D gene uncertain. Trimming left V 9 bases short and J 0 bases short, with 6 bases between. This CDR3 has 13 residues. Germline values: CDR1 LGHDT, CDR2 YNNKEL (reference sequence). CDR3 sequence reads: CASESSGANVLTF. The CDR3 nucleotides read TGTGCCAGTGAAAGCTCTGGGGCCAACGTCCTGACTTTC.

This rearrangement joins TRBV15 to TRBJ1-4; 10 bases match TRBD1. Losses at the gene ends were 1 base for V and 4 bases for J; bases not matched to a gene: 6. There are 17 residues in the CDR3. Germline V gives CDR1 LNHNV, CDR2 YYDKDF (reference sequence). The CDR3 reads CATSRVGTGADNEKLFF. The CDR3 DNA follows: TGTGCCACCAGCAGAGTGGGGACAGGGGCCGATAATGAAAAACTGTTTTTT.

This chain links TRBV6-5 with TRBJ2-5, with D hard to call. CDR1 and CDR2 from the germline V gene are MNHEY and SVGAGI. The CDR3 runs 16 residues. Trimming stripped 0 bases from V and 5 bases from J, with 16 bases between. This chain's CDR3 is CASSYSSRAPGETQYF. The DNA of the CDR3 is TGTGCCAGCAGTTACTCCTCCCGGGCCCCTGGGGAGACCCAGTACTTC.

This clonotype was counted only a few times. The chain combines TRBV9 with TRBJ2-1; D is unresolved. The germline V gene encodes CDR1 SGDLS and CDR2 YYNGEE. V lost 0 bases, J lost 10 bases, and 5 bases lay in between. The CDR3 runs 11 residues. In DNA, the CDR3 is TGTGCCAGCAGCGTAGCAAGGGAGCAGTTCTTC. Its translation is CASSVAREQFF. Using reference TRBV9 and TRBJ2-1 for the parts outside the CDR3, the full variable domain is DSGVTQTPKHLITATGQRVTLRCSPRSGDLSVYWYQQSLDQGLQFLIQYYNGEERAKGNILERFSAQQFPDLHSELNLSSLELGDSALYFCASSVAREQFFGPGTRLTVL.

This clonotype has a handful of counts. The chain joins TRBV11-1 to TRBJ2-5; TRBD1 matches at 11 bases. This CDR3 has 15 residues. CDR1 and CDR2 from the germline V gene are SGHAT and FQDESV (reference sequence). V trimming: 3 bases; J trimming: 5 bases; junction bases outside the gene matches: 5. In DNA form, the CDR3 reads TGTGCCAGCAGCTTGGGGGACAGGGGGATGGAGACCCAGTACTTC. This encodes CASSLGDRGMETQYF.

The chain couples TRBV15 to TRBJ2-3, with D possibly TRBD2 on 6 matching bases. The CDR3 loop spans 14 amino acids. Germline V gene data show CDR1 as LNHNV and CDR2 as YYDKDF (reference sequence). Trimming pared 8 bases from V and 2 bases from J, leaving 14 bases between. This CDR3 is CATLPWGDTDTQYF. The DNA of the CDR3 is TGTGCCACCCTCCCCTGGGGGGACACAGATACGCAGTATTTT.

The J gene is TRBJ2-1, the V gene TRBV7-8; TRBD2 agrees at 11 bases. This CDR3 has 16 amino acids. V dropped 4 bases and J dropped 2; count of bases not matched to a gene: 4. Germline V lookup: CDR1 SGHVS, CDR2 FQNEAQ. CDR3 bases: TGTGCCAGCAGCTCGGATAGCGGGAGGGCCTACAATGAGCAGTTCTTC. Amino acids: CASSSDSGRAYNEQFF.

This clonotype was detected a few times. CDR3 DNA: TGTGCCAGCAGGATTAGCGGGAGCTCCTACAATGAGCAGTTCTTC. Protein product: CASRISGSSYNEQFF. The gene calls are TRBV12-3 or TRBV12-4 and TRBJ2-1; 9 positions match TRBD2. After removal of 6 bases from V and 0 bases from J, the junction contained 3 bases not matched to a gene. The CDR3 has 15 amino acids.

The V and J genes are TRBV7-2 and TRBJ2-3; 8 bases align to TRBD2. The germline V gene has CDR1 SGHTA and CDR2 FQGNSA. V lost 0 bases, J lost 5 bases, and 10 bases stayed unmatched. The CDR3 extends over 17 amino acids. CDR3 DNA: TGTGCCAGCAGCTTAGCGTACGGGAGGGCCGAAGGAGATACGCAGTATTTT. Translated, it gives CASSLAYGRAEGDTQYF.

This clonotype appeared a few times. CDR3: CSVEPPAGDPDTQYF. Written as DNA, the CDR3 is TGCAGCGTTGAACCCCCGGCGGGAGACCCAGATACGCAGTATTTT. V usage is TRBV29-1 and J usage is TRBJ2-3; the match to TRBD2 covers 7 bases. The V segment lost 2 bases and the J segment 4 bases; nucleotides outside the gene matches: 9. This CDR3 comprises 15 residues. Germline V lookup: CDR1 SQVTM, CDR2 ANQGSEA.

There are a few counts of this clonotype. This chain uses TRBV4-3 with TRBJ2-5, with D possibly matching TRBD2 (7 bases). This CDR3 region has 14 residues. Germline lookup yields CDR1 LGHNA and CDR2 YSLEER. V lost 4 bases and J lost 1, with 10 bases in between. CDR3 sequence reads: CASSRGGPQETQYF. The CDR3, as DNA: TGCGCCAGCAGCCGGGGGGGGCCCCAAGAGACCCAGTACTTC.

This clonotype was observed a few times. The chain employs TRBV7-9 and TRBJ2-7, with D unclear. This CDR3 comprises 16 residues. The V end was cut by 5 bases, the J end by 6 bases, with 23 bases between. In germline, CDR1 is SEHNR, CDR2 FQNEAQ (reference sequence). The CDR3 protein is CASSGTDGLAPGEQYF. Here the CDR3 DNA reads TGTGCCAGCAGCGGAACAGATGGATTAGCACCTGGCGAGCAGTACTTC. The full variable domain, completed using reference TRBV7-9 and TRBJ2-7, is DTGVSQNPRHKITKRGQNVTFRCDPISEHNRLYWYRQTLGQGPEFLTYFQNEAQLEKSRLLSDRFSAERPKGSFSTLEIQRTEQGDSAMYLCASSGTDGLAPGEQYFGPGTRLTVT.

Ten or more counts support this clonotype. This chain links TRBV11-1 with TRBJ2-1, with 8 bases fitting TRBD1. The CDR3 runs to 12 residues. Per the germline V gene, CDR1 is SGHAT and CDR2 is FQDESV (reference sequence). V was pared by 4 bases and J by 9 bases, with 2 bases of the junction left unmatched. CDR3 nucleotides: TGTGCCAGCAGCTCGACAGGGGTTGAGCAGTTCTTC. It is translated as CASSSTGVEQFF.

This clonotype was seen a few times. The rearrangement links TRBV15 to TRBJ2-7, with 7 bases identical to TRBD1. Germline V gives CDR1 LNHNV, CDR2 YYDKDF (reference sequence). Trimming took 1 base from V and 1 from J; bases not matched to a gene: 10. The CDR3 contains 17 residues. The CDR3 DNA reads as TGTGCCACCAGCAGAGCTCAAGGGGGCCGAGGATCCTACGAGCAGTACTTC. Protein sequence: CATSRAQGGRGSYEQYF. The full variable domain, rest sourced from reference TRBV15 and TRBJ2-7, is DAMVIQNPRYQVTQFGKPVTLSCSQTLNHNVMYWYQQKSSQAPKLLFHYYDKDFNNEADTPDNFQSRRPNTSFCFLDIRSPGLGDTAMYLCATSRAQGGRGSYEQYFGPGTRLTVT.

The CDR3 DNA sequence: TGTGCCAGCAGGGATATGTACGAGCAGTACTTC. This codes for CASRDMYEQYF. V is TRBV6-6 and J is TRBJ2-7, with D unresolved. V lost 6 bases, J lost 4 bases, and 7 bases lay in between. Germline V CDR1 and CDR2: MNHNY, SVGAGI (reference sequence). The CDR3 is 11 amino acids.

The chain links TRBV5-6 to TRBJ2-7, with D maybe TRBD2 (5 bases). Trimming cost V 0 bases and J 0 bases, with 22 bases left between them. The CDR3 spans 19 residues. Germline V gene lookup returns CDR1 SGHDT and CDR2 YYEEEE. The CDR3 nucleotides read TGTGCCAGCAGCTTGGGTTCTATGGCAGGAGGTCCGAGCTCCTACGAGCAGTACTTC. It is translated as CASSLGSMAGGPSSYEQYF.

J is TRBJ2-3 and V is TRBV4-1; D possibly corresponds to TRBD1 (6 bases). V was clipped by 4 bases and J by 5 bases, with 22 bases between them. The length of the CDR3 is 17 residues. Germline values: CDR1 MGHRA, CDR2 YSYEKL. In DNA, the CDR3 is TGCGCCAGCAGCCGAAAGGGCCTCCCAGGGGCCCTAGATACGCAGTATTTT. Its translation: CASSRKGLPGALDTQYF.

The chain uses TRBV20-1 and TRBJ2-1, with D uncertain. Trimming took 4 bases from V and 1 from J, leaving 17 bases between them. The CDR3 contains 16 residues. CDR1 is DFQATT and CDR2 is SNEGSKA in the germline V gene (reference sequence). CDR3 DNA sequence: TGCAGTGCTACCTCGATCCAACTTCAATCCTACAATGAGCAGTTCTTC. Residues: CSATSIQLQSYNEQFF.